This T cell receptor beta chain was captured by sequencing in a study of response to subunit inactivated influenza vaccine (dated by TCRdb to the late 2010s). With regard to the full study: To follow how T cells responded to a trivalent subunit inactivated influenza vaccine, the researchers relied on deep quantitative profiling of the T cell receptor repertoire. Here is what the overall study found, with its caveats: It was suggested by the authors that each seasonal influenza vaccination may recruit only a limited number of new T cells.

Taken from the germline V gene, the CDR1 and CDR2 loops are SGHTA and FQGNSA. The trim is 5 bases for V and 2 bases for J, with a gap of 11 bases between the germline ends. From cysteine to phenylalanine, the CDR3 is 14 amino acids long. The CDR3 DNA has 42 bases and is translated from base 1. In its sample, this clonotype was seen many times. Its antigen has not been determined. No much larger clonotype is one base removed from it; base qualities were not supplied. The library came from RT-PCR. Sequencing was carried out with an Illumina HiSeq 2500. Clones were called with MiXCR by TCRdb after fastp trimmed the public reads at Q25, and only in-frame beta chains were retained. When rows share a CDR3 protein, they turn into one entry using the most common DNA and genes. In all, the sample holds 650,000 to 800,000 distinct CDR3 sequences, and about 18% of those were seen once. The top ten clonotypes cover approximately 10% of the sample.

The sample in question was PBMCs from blood, obtained less than 6 days after vaccination. The TCR comes from a man aged 50 to 59 who received an inactivated influenza vaccine. Donor details come from another sample of the same person, matched by shared clones. The chain links TRBV7-2 with TRBJ2-3; 5 matching bases give a weak D call of TRBD2. In nucleotide form, the sequence is TGTGCCAGCAGCCTCTGGACTTACACAGATACGCAGTATTTT. It translates as CASSLWTYTDTQYF.